Listed below are T cell receptor beta chains from one sample, sequenced in a study of chemoradiotherapy in HPV16-positive cancers. Assay used: immunoSEQ multiplex PCR; TCRdb lists only in-frame clones, some missing. The sample has 25,000 to 40,000 clones, 89% seen once; the top ten hold 2.5% to 3.5%. Here the sequenced sample was blood, taken from a patient who underwent chemoradiotherapy. Every receptor here comes from a human donor with HPV-associated anogenital cancer. The CDR3 runs from the conserved cysteine through the conserved F or W. D genes are given only for firm matches. Clone size is given for some rows only: seen once, a few or many times, or a class if the clone is expanded.

CDR3aa	CDR3nt	d_gene	v_gene	j_gene	abundance
CASTLADRNYGYTF	TGTGCCAGTACCTTGGCGGACAGAAACTATGGCTACACCTTC	NA	TRBV19	TRBJ1-2	NA
CAGSPPGGSANVLTF	TGTGCCGGCTCACCACCGGGGGGGTCGGCCAACGTCCTGACTTTC	TRBD2	TRBV18	TRBJ2-6	NA
CASSFRDSTGELFF	TGTGCCAGCAGCTTCCGGGACAGCACCGGGGAGCTGTTTTTT	TRBD1	TRBV7-2	TRBJ2-2	NA
CASSPPGQGSYEQYF	TGTGCCAGCTCACCACCGGGACAGGGCTCCTACGAGCAGTACTTC	TRBD1	TRBV18	TRBJ2-7	NA
CASSYSTQRRVQFF	TGTGCCAGCAGTTACTCGACCCAAAGGCGGGTTCAGTTCTTC	NA	TRBV6-5	TRBJ2-1	NA
CASSLNPGQGISAGNTIYF	TGTGCCAGCAGCCTTAACCCGGGACAGGGTATCAGTGCTGGAAACACCATATATTTT	TRBD1	TRBV11-2	TRBJ1-3	NA
CASSPPPGQDSPLHF	TGTGCCAGCTCACCACCGCCAGGGCAAGATTCACCCCTCCACTTT	NA	TRBV18	TRBJ1-6	NA
CASSLRGSSPLHF	TGTGCCAGCAGCCTTCGAGGGAGTTCACCCCTCCACTTT	NA	TRBV6-1	TRBJ1-6	NA
CAISESGSQETQYF	TGTGCCATCAGTGAGTCGGGCAGCCAAGAGACCCAGTACTTC	NA	TRBV10-3	TRBJ2-5	NA
CASSPQEANQPQHF	TGTGCCAGTAGTCCCCAGGAGGCCAATCAGCCCCAGCATTTT	NA	TRBV19	TRBJ1-5	NA
CASSPQGRNYGYTF	TGTGCCAGCTCACCTCAGGGACGGAACTATGGCTACACCTTC	NA	TRBV18	TRBJ1-2	NA
CSVEGTGRSYNEQFF	TGCAGCGTAGAAGGGACAGGGCGATCCTACAATGAGCAGTTCTTC	TRBD1	TRBV29-1	TRBJ2-1	few
CASSLAGRVAKNIQYF	TGTGCCAGCAGCTTAGCTGGGCGGGTGGCCAAAAACATTCAGTACTTC	NA	TRBV7-9	TRBJ2-4	NA
CASSSDRVRYNSPLHF	TGTGCCAGCAGCTCCGACAGGGTTCGATATAATTCACCCCTCCACTTT	TRBD1	TRBV7-6	TRBJ1-6	NA
CASSLKPGLATTYEQYF	TGTGCCAGCAGCCTCAAACCGGGACTAGCGACGACCTACGAGCAGTACTTC	TRBD2	TRBV7-9	TRBJ2-7	NA
CASSVGASNTEAFF	TGTGCCAGCAGTGTCGGGGCCTCGAACACTGAAGCTTTCTTT	NA	TRBV9	TRBJ1-1	once
CASSPGQTVNGYTF	TGTGCCAGCAGCCCGGGACAGACGGTTAATGGCTACACCTTC	TRBD1	TRBV11-3	TRBJ1-2	NA
CASSFPGGRYSPLHF	TGTGCCAGCAGCTTTCCAGGAGGGAGATATTCACCCCTCCACTTT	NA	TRBV11-2	TRBJ1-6	NA
CASSSLASNTEAFF	TGCGCCAGCAGCTCACTAGCCTCGAACACTGAAGCTTTCTTT	NA	TRBV5-1	TRBJ1-1	NA
CASSPLQLPHYNSPLHF	TGTGCCAGCTCACCACTTCAGCTCCCACACTATAATTCACCCCTCCACTTT	NA	TRBV18	TRBJ1-6	NA
CAWSVGTGNTEAFF	TGTGCCTGGAGTGTAGGGACAGGGAACACTGAAGCTTTCTTT	TRBD1	TRBV30	TRBJ1-1	NA
CASSPDRGTNYGYTF	TGTGCCAGCAGCCCGGACAGGGGTACTAACTATGGCTACACCTTC	TRBD1	TRBV6-6	TRBJ1-2	NA
CASRAGTSNQPQHF	TGTGCCAGTAGGGCCGGGACTTCTAATCAGCCCCAGCATTTT	NA	TRBV19	TRBJ1-5	NA
CASSWTGPVGYTF	TGTGCCAGCAGTTGGACAGGTCCTGTAGGCTACACCTTC	TRBD1	TRBV5-4	TRBJ1-2	NA
CASSFGVTASSSTDTQYF	TGTGCCAGCAGCTTTGGGGTGACAGCCTCATCTAGCACAGATACGCAGTATTTT	NA	TRBV5-4	TRBJ2-3	NA
CASSSEGTVVPEQYF	TGCGCCAGCAGCTCGGAGGGGACAGTTGTTCCCGAGCAGTACTTC	NA	TRBV5-1	TRBJ2-7	NA
CASSLDREGAGELFF	TGTGCCAGCAGCTTGGACAGGGAGGGGGCCGGGGAGCTGTTTTTT	NA	TRBV5-6	TRBJ2-2	NA
CASGTGGRPDTQYF	TGTGCCAGTGGGACGGGGGGGAGGCCAGATACGCAGTATTTT	TRBD2	TRBV19	TRBJ2-3	NA
CASSLAPGNTEAFF	TGTGCCAGCAGCTTAGCTCCGGGGAACACTGAAGCTTTCTTT	NA	TRBV7-2	TRBJ1-1	NA